This T cell receptor beta chain was recorded in a study of T cell responses to AZD1222 COVID-19 vaccine. Overall study results and limits: At baseline, just a handful of AZD1222 recipients tested seropositive. Females made up more of the donors, who were largely white British, and clonal diversity may have come out too low. Spike regions recognized by vaccine-associated CD4 TCRs spanned the protein, led by 160-218 and 743-854.

Germline loops: CDR1 MGHDK, CDR2 SYGVNS. This CDR3 spans 15 amino acids. The V segment lost 2 bases and the J segment 5 bases; nucleotides outside the gene matches: 6. A remark on this clone: Its antigen is unknown.

Profiled with immunoSEQ multiplex PCR; TCRdb holds only in-frame clones, not every one. The sample holds approximately 170,000 clones, approximately 94% seen once. V gene TRBV25-1 combines with J gene TRBJ2-1, with 7 bases aligning to TRBD2. This sequence originates from an adult who received the AZD1222 COVID-19 vaccine. Here the sequenced sample was peripheral blood, taken 28 days after the second AZD1222 dose. The DNA of the CDR3 is TGTGCCAGCAGTGAAATAGCGGGCCCCGACAATGAGCAGTTCTTC. It translates to CASSEIAGPDNEQFF.